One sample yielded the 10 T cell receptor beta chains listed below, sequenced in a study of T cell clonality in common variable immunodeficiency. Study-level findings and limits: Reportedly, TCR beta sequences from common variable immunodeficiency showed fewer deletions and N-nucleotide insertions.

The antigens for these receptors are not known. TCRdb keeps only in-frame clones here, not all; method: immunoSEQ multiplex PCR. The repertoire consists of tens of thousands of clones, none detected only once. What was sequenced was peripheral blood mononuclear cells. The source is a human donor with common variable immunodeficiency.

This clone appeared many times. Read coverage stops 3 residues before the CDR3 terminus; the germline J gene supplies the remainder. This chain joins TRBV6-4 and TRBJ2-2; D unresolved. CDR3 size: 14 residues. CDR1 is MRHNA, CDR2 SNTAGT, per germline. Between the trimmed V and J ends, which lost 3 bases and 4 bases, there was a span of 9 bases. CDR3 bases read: TGTGCCAGCAGTGATGTCTCGGGCACCGGGGAG. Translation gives CASSDVSGTGE. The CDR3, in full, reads CASSDVSGTGELFF.

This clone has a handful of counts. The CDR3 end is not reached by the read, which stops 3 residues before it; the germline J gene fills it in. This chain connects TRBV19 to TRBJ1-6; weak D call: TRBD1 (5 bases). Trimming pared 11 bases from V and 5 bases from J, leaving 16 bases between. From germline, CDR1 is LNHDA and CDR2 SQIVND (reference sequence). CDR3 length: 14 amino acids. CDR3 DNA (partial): TGTGCCTCCGAGCAGGGTATGGATAATTCACCC. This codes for CASEQGMDNSP. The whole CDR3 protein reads CASEQGMDNSPLHF.

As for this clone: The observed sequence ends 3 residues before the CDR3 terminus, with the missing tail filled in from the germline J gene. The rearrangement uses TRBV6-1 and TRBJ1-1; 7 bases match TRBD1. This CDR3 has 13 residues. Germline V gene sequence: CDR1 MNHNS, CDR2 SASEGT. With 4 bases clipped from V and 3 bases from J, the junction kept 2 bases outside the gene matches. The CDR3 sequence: CASSGGTDTEAFF. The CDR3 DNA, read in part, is TGTGCCAGCAGTGGAGGGACAGACACTGAA.

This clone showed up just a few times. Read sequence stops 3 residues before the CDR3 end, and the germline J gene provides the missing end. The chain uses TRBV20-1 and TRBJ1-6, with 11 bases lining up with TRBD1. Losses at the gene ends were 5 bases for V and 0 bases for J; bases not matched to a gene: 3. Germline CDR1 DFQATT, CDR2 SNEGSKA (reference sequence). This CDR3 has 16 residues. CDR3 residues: CSAGTGGVSYNSPLHF. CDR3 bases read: TGCAGTGCTGGGACAGGGGGTGTCTCCTATAATTCACCC.

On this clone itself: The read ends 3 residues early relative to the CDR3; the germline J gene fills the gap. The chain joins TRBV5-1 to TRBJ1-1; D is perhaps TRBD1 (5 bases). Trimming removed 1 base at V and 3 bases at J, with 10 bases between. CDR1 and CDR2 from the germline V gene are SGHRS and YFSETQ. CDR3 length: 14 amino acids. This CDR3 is CASSLPAGDTEAFF. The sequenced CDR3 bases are TGCGCCAGCAGCTTGCCCGCGGGGGACACTGAA.

The sequenced CDR3 bases are TGTGCCAGTAGTATAGGGGCACACACAGATACG. Translated, it gives CASSIGAHTDT. The complete CDR3 sequence is CASSIGAHTDTQYF. The V call is TRBV19, the J call TRBJ2-3, with D unclear. Read data end 3 residues before the CDR3 end; the end is taken from the germline J gene. The CDR3 has 14 amino acids. Per germline, CDR1 LNHDA and CDR2 SQIVND (reference sequence). Deletions cut 1 base from V and 2 bases from J, with 7 bases between.

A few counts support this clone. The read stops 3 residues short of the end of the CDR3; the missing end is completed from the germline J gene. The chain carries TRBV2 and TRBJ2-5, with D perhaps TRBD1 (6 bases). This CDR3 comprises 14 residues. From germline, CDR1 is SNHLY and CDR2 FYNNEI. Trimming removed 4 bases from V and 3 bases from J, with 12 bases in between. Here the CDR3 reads CASSAQGWEETQYF. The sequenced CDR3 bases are TGTGCCAGCAGTGCACAGGGATGGGAAGAGACC. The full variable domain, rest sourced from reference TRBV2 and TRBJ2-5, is EPEVTQTPSHQVTQMGQEVILRCVPISNHLYFYWYRQILGQKVEFLVSFYNNEISEKSEIFDDQFSVERPDGSNFTLKIRSTKLEDSAMYFCASSAQGWEETQYFGPGTRLLVL.

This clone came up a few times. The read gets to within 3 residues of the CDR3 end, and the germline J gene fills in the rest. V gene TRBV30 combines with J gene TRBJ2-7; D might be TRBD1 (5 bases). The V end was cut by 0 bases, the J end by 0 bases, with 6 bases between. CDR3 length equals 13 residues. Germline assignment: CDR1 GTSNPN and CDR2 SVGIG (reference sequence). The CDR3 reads CAWSVDSSYEQYF. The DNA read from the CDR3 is TGTGCCTGGAGTGTTGACAGCTCCTACGAG.

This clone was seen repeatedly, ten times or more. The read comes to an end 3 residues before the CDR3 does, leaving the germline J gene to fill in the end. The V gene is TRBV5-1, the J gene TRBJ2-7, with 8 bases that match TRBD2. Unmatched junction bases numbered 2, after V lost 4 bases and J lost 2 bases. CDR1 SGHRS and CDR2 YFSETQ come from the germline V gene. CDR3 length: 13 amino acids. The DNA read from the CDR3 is TGCGCCAGCAGCCGGGAGGGGGCCTACGAG. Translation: CASSREGAYE. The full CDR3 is CASSREGAYEQYF. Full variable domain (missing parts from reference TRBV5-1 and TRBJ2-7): KAGVTQTPRYLIKTRGQQVTLSCSPISGHRSVSWYQQTPGQGLQFLFEYFSETQRNKGNFPGRFSGRQFSNSRSEMNVSTLELGDSALYLCASSREGAYEQYFGPGTRLTVT.

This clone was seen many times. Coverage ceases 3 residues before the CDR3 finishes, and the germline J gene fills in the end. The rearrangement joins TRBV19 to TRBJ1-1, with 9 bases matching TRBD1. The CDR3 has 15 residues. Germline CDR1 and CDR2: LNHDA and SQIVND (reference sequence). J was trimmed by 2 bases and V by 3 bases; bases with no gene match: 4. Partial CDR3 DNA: TGTGCCAGTAGTATCACAGGGGGCCAAAACACTGAA. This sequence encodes CASSITGGQNTE. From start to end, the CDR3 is CASSITGGQNTEAFF.